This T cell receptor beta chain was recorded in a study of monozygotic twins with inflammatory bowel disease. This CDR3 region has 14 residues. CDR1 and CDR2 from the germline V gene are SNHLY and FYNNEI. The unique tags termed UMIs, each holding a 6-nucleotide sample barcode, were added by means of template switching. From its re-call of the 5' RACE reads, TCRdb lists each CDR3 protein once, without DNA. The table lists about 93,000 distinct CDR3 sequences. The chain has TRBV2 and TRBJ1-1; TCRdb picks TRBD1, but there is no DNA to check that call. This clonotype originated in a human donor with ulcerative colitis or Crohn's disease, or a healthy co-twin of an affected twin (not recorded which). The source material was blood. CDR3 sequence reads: CASNTGTGNTEAFF.